Listed here are 18 T cell receptor beta chains from one sample, sequenced in a study of T cell responses to AZD1222 COVID-19 vaccine. Produced via immunoSEQ multiplex PCR; TCRdb's table is partial and in-frame only. The sample carries some 130,000 clones, 85% to 90% recorded once. The sequencing used peripheral blood, collected on day 0 of AZD1222 vaccination. The receptors were gathered from an adult in good health.

This clone occurred once. J is TRBJ1-5 and V is TRBV25-1; D remains unclear. The V and J ends lost 1 base and 0 bases respectively, with 7 bases between them. Germline V gene sequence: CDR1 MGHDK, CDR2 SYGVNS. This CDR3 region has 15 residues. CDR3 in amino acids: CASSESGVSNQPQHF. The CDR3 DNA follows: TGTGCCAGCAGTGAATCTGGGGTTAGCAATCAGCCCCAGCATTTT.

V is TRBV10-3 and J is TRBJ2-7; TRBD1 might be the D (5 bases). The CDR3 consists of 14 residues. The ends were cut back, 7 bases at V and 2 bases at J, with 15 bases in the middle. The germline gives CDR1 ENHRY, CDR2 SYGVKD. This chain's CDR3 is CAIKGTGGTYEQYF. The CDR3 bases are TGTGCCATCAAGGGAACAGGTGGGACCTACGAGCAGTACTTC.

The chain recombines TRBV18 with TRBJ1-3; D is unclear. V was trimmed by 3 bases and J by 2 bases, leaving 11 bases between them. Germline loops: CDR1 KGHSH, CDR2 LQKENI. The CDR3 is made up of 15 amino acids. The CDR3 loop reads CASSPTPSTGNTIYF. In nucleotides, the CDR3 is TGTGCCAGCTCACCGACCCCCTCTACTGGAAACACCATATATTTT.

The genes are TRBV7-9 and TRBJ2-6; no clear D. The CDR3 is 14 amino acids. In germline, CDR1 is SEHNR, CDR2 FQNEAQ (reference sequence). Deletions cut 5 bases from V and 0 bases from J, with 5 bases between. The CDR3 DNA reads TGTGCCAGCAGCCCCCTCTCTGGGGCCAACGTCCTGACTTTC. As protein: CASSPLSGANVLTF.

The count of this clone is one. The V and J genes are TRBV5-1 and TRBJ2-3; no clear D. Per germline, CDR1 SGHRS and CDR2 YFSETQ. V lost 0 bases and J 2 bases, leaving 10 bases between the germline ends. This CDR3 comprises 15 residues. CDR3 sequence reads: CASSLAWALTDTQYF. Written as DNA, the CDR3 is TGCGCCAGCAGCTTGGCCTGGGCCCTCACAGATACGCAGTATTTT.

This clone has more than one count but fewer than ten. The CDR3 reads CASSYSKTVLGSGYTF. As DNA, the CDR3 is TGTGCCAGCAGTTACTCGAAGACAGTACTTGGAAGTGGCTACACCTTC. This sequence joins TRBV6-6 and TRBJ1-2; D is perhaps TRBD1 (5 bases). CDR1 and CDR2 (germline): MNHNY, SVGAGI (reference sequence). The length of the CDR3 is 16 residues. Trimming took off 0 bases at V and 7 bases at J, with 18 bases between the two ends.

J is TRBJ1-4 and V is TRBV7-3; no clear D gene. This CDR3 is built from 13 residues. Germline V CDR1 and CDR2: SGHTA, FQGTGA. CDR3 in DNA: TGTTACTGTCGGTTGGTAGGTAATGAAAAACTGTTTTTT. This gives the protein CYCRLVGNEKLFF.

A few counts support this clone. The J gene is TRBJ1-6, the V gene TRBV5-1; D is possibly TRBD1 (6 bases). Trimming left V 6 bases short and J 5 bases short, with 15 bases between. Germline V gene lookup returns CDR1 SGHRS and CDR2 YFSETQ. The CDR3 loop spans 15 amino acids. For the CDR3, the DNA is TGCGCCAGCACTAACAGGGTGAGCGATAATTCACCCCTCCACTTT. Encoded protein: CASTNRVSDNSPLHF.

The chain combines TRBV19 with TRBJ2-6, with 10 bases aligning to TRBD1. The germline V gene has CDR1 LNHDA and CDR2 SQIVND (reference sequence). The CDR3 is made up of 19 amino acids. V trimming: 7 bases; J trimming: 0 bases; junction bases outside the gene matches: 12. CDR3 amino acids: CASTEIGTGVVSGANVLTF. The CDR3 DNA reads as TGTGCCAGTACCGAAATCGGGACAGGGGTTGTCTCTGGGGCCAACGTCCTGACTTTC. Using reference TRBV19 and TRBJ2-6 for the parts outside the CDR3, the full variable domain is DGGITQSPKYLFRKEGQNVTLSCEQNLNHDAMYWYRQDPGQGLRLIYYSQIVNDFQKGDIAEGYSVSREKKESFPLTVTSAQKNPTAFYLCASTEIGTGVVSGANVLTFGAGSRLTVL.

This clone has a handful of counts. This chain joins TRBV30 and TRBJ1-5; TRBD1 might be the D (5 bases). The CDR3 is 14 amino acids. Germline CDR1 GTSNPN, CDR2 SVGIG (reference sequence). V was shortened by 0 bases and J by 4 bases, with 10 bases between the two germline ends. DNA of the CDR3: TGTGCCTGGAGTGTAGGGTCAGGGAATCAGCCCCAGCATTTT. Protein: CAWSVGSGNQPQHF.

J is TRBJ2-1 and V is TRBV7-3, with a tentative D call TRBD2 (6 bases). The germline V gene has CDR1 SGHTA and CDR2 FQGTGA. CDR3 length: 15 amino acids. Trimming stripped 0 bases from V and 3 bases from J, with 9 bases between. CDR3 amino acids: CASSLTVGGYNEQFF. The CDR3 bases are TGTGCCAGCAGCTTAACGGTGGGGGGCTACAATGAGCAGTTCTTC.

The CDR3 DNA reads TGTGCCAGCAGCTTACGTGGACAGGAAAATTCACCCCTCCACTTT. This gives the protein CASSLRGQENSPLHF. The chain carries TRBV7-9 and TRBJ1-6; 7 positions match TRBD1. CDR3 length: 15 residues. Trimming took 2 bases from V and 7 from J; bases not matched to a gene: 5. Germline V gene lookup returns CDR1 SEHNR and CDR2 FQNEAQ (reference sequence).

V gene TRBV9 combines with J gene TRBJ1-1; possibly TRBD1 for D (6 bases). Trimming removed 4 bases from V and 11 bases from J, with 18 bases in between. The CDR3 is made up of 13 amino acids. CDR1 is SGDLS, CDR2 YYNGEE, per germline. The CDR3 DNA reads as TGTGCCAGCAGCCCGGGGGGGGCAGGCGGGGCTTTCTTT. Translation: CASSPGGAGGAFF.

This clone has just a few counts. This CDR3 is CASSLSGTVYEQYF. The CDR3 coding sequence is TGTGCCAGCAGTTTATCGGGGACAGTCTACGAGCAGTACTTC. V is TRBV27 and J is TRBJ2-7; 7 nucleotides match TRBD1. Germline V lookup: CDR1 MNHEY, CDR2 SMNVEV (reference sequence). The CDR3 runs to 14 residues. Trimming cost V 0 bases and J 3 bases; bases outside gene matches: 2.

This chain joins TRBV19 and TRBJ2-5; possibly TRBD1 for D (6 bases). The CDR3 consists of 15 residues. V gave up 5 bases and J gave up 4 bases, with 17 bases separating them. The germline V gene encodes CDR1 LNHDA and CDR2 SQIVND (reference sequence). CDR3 bases: TGTGCCAGTAGTTCCCGGAGCGGACAGATAGAGACCCAGTACTTC. Its translation: CASSSRSGQIETQYF.

V and J are TRBV20-1 and TRBJ1-1; D gene ambiguous. V was cut by 5 bases and J by 8 bases, with 12 bases left in between. CDR3 length equals 11 residues. Germline CDR1 DFQATT, CDR2 SNEGSKA (reference sequence). CDR3 region: CSARLTAEAFF. As DNA, the CDR3 is TGCAGTGCTCGACTTACCGCCGAAGCTTTCTTT.

V gene TRBV19 combines with J gene TRBJ2-2; 9 positions match TRBD1. Germline CDR1 reads LNHDA; CDR2 reads SQIVND (reference sequence). This CDR3 is built from 15 residues. V lost 10 bases, J lost 4 bases, and 10 bases stayed unmatched. CDR3 in amino acids: CATGRGQGATGELFF. CDR3 sequence (DNA): TGTGCCACCGGACGGGGACAGGGCGCCACCGGGGAGCTGTTTTTT. The full variable domain, its missing parts supplied by reference TRBV19 and TRBJ2-2, is DGGITQSPKYLFRKEGQNVTLSCEQNLNHDAMYWYRQDPGQGLRLIYYSQIVNDFQKGDIAEGYSVSREKKESFPLTVTSAQKNPTAFYLCATGRGQGATGELFFGEGSRLTVL.

V is TRBV5-1 and J is TRBJ1-2; no firm D call. Between the trimmed V and J ends, which lost 1 base and 6 bases, there was a span of 7 bases. This CDR3 has 12 amino acids. The V gene's germline CDR1 is SGHRS and CDR2 YFSETQ. The CDR3 loop is CASSLPRDGYTF. CDR3 DNA: TGCGCCAGCAGCTTGCCCCGGGATGGCTACACCTTC.